A single sample gave rise to the 18 T cell receptor beta chains below, sequenced in a study of prognosis after radiotherapy for stage I lung cancer. By two-round multiplex PCR, the TCR beta CDR3 was amplified from genomic DNA. First-round PCR used primers specific to each TRBV and TRBJ gene. TCRdb itself ran the multiplex PCR reads through MiXCR, one entry per CDR3 protein. This table has about 26,000 distinct CDR3 sequences, 25% to 35% appearing once. The sample here was PBMCs, taken before or after stereotactic body radiation therapy (not recorded which). These receptors came from a donor over 45 with non-small cell lung cancer.

The rearrangement links TRBV27 to TRBJ1-4; a weak D match, TRBD1 (6 bases). V was shortened by 2 bases and J by 8 bases, with 12 bases between the two germline ends. CDR3 size: 14 residues. In germline, CDR1 is MNHEY, CDR2 SMNVEV (reference sequence). The CDR3 DNA is TGTGCCAGCAGTTTAGGGCAGGGGAAGGAAAAACTGTTTTTT. It yields the protein CASSLGQGKEKLFF.

This clonotype was picked up many times. The rearrangement joins TRBV2 to TRBJ2-1; 7 positions match TRBD1. CDR3 length equals 15 residues. Germline trimming cut 8 bases from V and 8 bases from J; bases unmatched to any gene: 15. The germline CDR1 and CDR2 sequences are SNHLY and FYNNEI. The CDR3, as DNA: TGTGCCAGCTCTTGGAGACAGGGTGGGTACGATGAGCAGTTCTTC. Protein product: CASSWRQGGYDEQFF.

This clonotype was seen repeatedly, ten times or more. V and J are TRBV5-1 and TRBJ1-4; 9 positions agree with TRBD1. Germline V gene sequence: CDR1 SGHRS, CDR2 YFSETQ. This CDR3 comprises 16 residues. V was pared by 4 bases and J by 3 bases, with 7 bases of the junction left unmatched. CDR3 amino acids: CASSQMTGGSNEKLFF. The CDR3 DNA sequence: TGCGCCAGCAGCCAGATGACAGGGGGATCTAATGAAAAACTGTTTTTT. Full variable domain (outside the CDR3, taken from reference TRBV5-1 and TRBJ1-4): KAGVTQTPRYLIKTRGQQVTLSCSPISGHRSVSWYQQTPGQGLQFLFEYFSETQRNKGNFPGRFSGRQFSNSRSEMNVSTLELGDSALYLCASSQMTGGSNEKLFFGSGTQLSVL.

This clonotype has ten or more counts. The V gene is TRBV24-1, the J gene TRBJ2-1, with TRBD1 identical over 8 bases. The trim removed 3 bases at V and 5 bases at J, leaving 5 bases unmatched. The CDR3 covers 15 residues. Germline V gene sequence: CDR1 KGHDR, CDR2 SFDVKD. CDR3 protein: CATSDIGQGDNEQFF. The CDR3 DNA follows: TGTGCCACCAGTGATATAGGACAGGGAGACAATGAGCAGTTCTTC.

The V and J genes are TRBV6-9 and TRBJ2-5, with D hard to call. Trimming removed 3 bases from V and 5 bases from J, with 13 bases in between. Germline CDR1 MNHGY, CDR2 SVAAGI. This CDR3 spans 14 amino acids. CDR3 amino acids: CASSYDTVVETQYF. For the CDR3, the DNA is TGTGCCAGCAGTTACGACACGGTGGTGGAGACCCAGTACTTC.

This clonotype was recorded at least ten times. CDR3 in DNA: TGCAGTGCTAGGCGGCGAGGGGCGGTCACCGGGGAGCTGTTTTTT. Translated: CSARRRGAVTGELFF. V is TRBV20-1 and J is TRBJ2-2, with D perhaps TRBD1 or TRBD2 (5 bases each). CDR3 length equals 15 residues. V gave up 3 bases and J gave up 4 bases, with 15 bases separating them. Germline V gene data show CDR1 as DFQATT and CDR2 as SNEGSKA (reference sequence).

In its sample, this clonotype was seen many times. The rearrangement uses TRBV20-1 and TRBJ2-3, with D perhaps matching TRBD2 (6 bases). The CDR3 covers 13 residues. Germline CDR1 reads DFQATT; CDR2 reads SNEGSKA (reference sequence). Trimming stripped 7 bases from V and 1 base from J, with 12 bases between. CDR3: CSGRRVGTDTQYF. The CDR3 DNA is TGCAGTGGGAGGAGGGTCGGCACAGATACGCAGTATTTT.

This clonotype has ten or more counts. The V and J genes are TRBV5-1 and TRBJ1-1, with 7 bases that match TRBD1. Germline lookup yields CDR1 SGHRS and CDR2 YFSETQ. Trimming took 3 bases from V and 3 from J; bases not matched to a gene: 5. CDR3 length: 14 amino acids. In nucleotides, the CDR3 is TGCGCCAGCAGCTATACGACAGGGTACACTGAAGCTTTCTTT. This codes for CASSYTTGYTEAFF.

On this clonotype itself: The junction differs from germline at one of its ends, possibly a read error. The CDR3 DNA reads TGTGCCAGCAGTTCAGTACTGGGAAACACCGTGGAGCTGTTTTTT. Residues: CASSSVLGNTVELFF. This sequence joins TRBV9 and TRBJ2-2; D is ambiguous. The CDR3 length is 15 residues. Germline CDR1 is SGDLS and CDR2 is YYNGEE.

This clonotype was counted many times. The chain carries TRBV18 and TRBJ2-3; 7 nucleotides line up with TRBD1. Germline-derived CDR1 and CDR2 are KGHSH and LQKENI. V was pared by 4 bases and J by 2 bases, with 9 bases of the junction left unmatched. The CDR3 totals 16 residues. CDR3 sequence: CASSLTGTAYTDTQYF. Here the CDR3 DNA reads TGTGCCAGCTCACTTACCGGGACAGCTTACACAGATACGCAGTATTTT.

The rearrangement links TRBV10-1 to TRBJ2-3; 11 nucleotides align to TRBD2. The CDR3 is made up of 17 amino acids. J lost 7 bases, V lost 4 bases, and 13 bases had no gene match. Germline V gives CDR1 WNHNN, CDR2 SYGVQD (reference sequence). CDR3 in DNA: TGCGCCAGCAGTGGACTAGCGGGAACCGCAGGGGAAAATACGCAGTATTTT. This encodes CASSGLAGTAGENTQYF.

The chain employs TRBV2 and TRBJ1-5, with D possibly matching TRBD1 (6 bases). The CDR3 spans 14 residues. CDR1 and CDR2 from the germline V gene are SNHLY and FYNNEI. V was cut by 5 bases and J by 3 bases, with 11 bases left in between. CDR3 amino acids: CASSLQGLNQPQHF. The DNA for the CDR3 is TGTGCCAGCAGTTTACAGGGTCTCAATCAGCCCCAGCATTTT.

This sequence joins TRBV28 and TRBJ2-1; a weak D match, TRBD1 (6 bases). This CDR3 is built from 12 residues. V was pared by 4 bases and J by 12 bases, with 13 bases between. In germline, CDR1 is MDHEN, CDR2 SYDVKM. The CDR3 nucleotides read TGTGCCAGCAGTTACGTTGGCAGGGGGCAGTTCTTC. Encoded protein: CASSYVGRGQFF.

The sample holds many counts of this clonotype. This chain uses TRBV11-2 with TRBJ2-1, with TRBD2 identical over 7 bases. V dropped 1 base and J dropped 0; count of bases not matched to a gene: 0. There are 15 residues in the CDR3. CDR1 and CDR2 from the germline V gene are SGHAT and FQNNGV. The CDR3: CASSLGTSSYNEQFF. The DNA of the CDR3 is TGTGCCAGCAGCTTAGGGACTAGCTCCTACAATGAGCAGTTCTTC.

This chain connects TRBV6-2 or TRBV6-3 to TRBJ2-2, with D unclear. Deletions cut 6 bases from V and 0 bases from J, with 8 bases between. The germline V gene encodes CDR1 MNHEY and CDR2 SVGEGT. CDR3 length: 14 residues. CDR3 region: CASSLGTNTGELFF. The CDR3 DNA reads as TGTGCCAGCAGCTTAGGGACGAACACCGGGGAGCTGTTTTTT.

This clonotype came up many times. The V call is TRBV7-2, the J call TRBJ2-1; TRBD2 might be the D (5 bases). Deletions cut 5 bases from V and 0 bases from J, with 14 bases between. Germline CDR1 reads SGHTA; CDR2 reads FQGNSA. This CDR3 spans 16 amino acids. DNA of the CDR3: TGTGCCAGCAGCCCAAGGGCGACTACCTCCTACAATGAGCAGTTCTTC. Its translation: CASSPRATTSYNEQFF.

This clonotype showed up just a few times. V is TRBV29-1 and J is TRBJ1-4; no clear D. The CDR3 spans 10 residues. V dropped 5 bases and J dropped 6 bases, with 4 bases sitting between them. Germline V CDR1 and CDR2: SQVTM, ANQGSEA. Here the CDR3 DNA reads TGCAGCGTTTCGGATGAAAAACTGTTTTTT. The encoded protein is CSVSDEKLFF.

There are many counts of this clonotype. This chain joins TRBV11-3 and TRBJ2-3, with D uncertain. Germline V gene data show CDR1 as SGHNT and CDR2 as YENEEA. V dropped 6 bases and J dropped 4 bases, with 8 bases sitting between them. The CDR3 extends over 12 amino acids. CDR3: CASSNGPDTQYF. CDR3 DNA: TGTGCCAGCAGTAATGGGCCAGATACGCAGTATTTT.